This TCR beta chain is from a study of T-cell reconstitution after alpha-beta-depleted transplantation in children. The study, taken as a whole, reports: Two months or so post-transplant, alpha-beta T cells reportedly derived from several hundred expanded graft clones. From newly produced T cells came most of the T-cell counts and diversity one year after transplant. Surviving recipient cells, namely T cells and thymic progenitors, were the source of high day-60 TCRbeta diversity in some patients.

Preparation of the TCRbeta library was carried out with unique molecular identifiers. Using its own MiXCR run on the PCR reads, TCRdb lists one record per CDR3 protein. The sample consists of about 980,000 distinct CDR3 sequences, about 29% of them appearing once. This clonotype was counted ten times or more. Its antigen is as yet unknown. From germline, CDR1 is SEHNR and CDR2 FQNEAQ (reference sequence). This CDR3 region has 16 residues. With 4 bases clipped from V and 0 bases from J, the junction kept 6 bases outside the gene matches. This sample comprised PBMCs, mostly from graft donor cells, obtained 360 days after TCRalphabeta/CD19-depleted stem cell transplant. The chain is built from TRBV7-9 and TRBJ1-3; 7 bases are shared with TRBD1. The receptor's source is a boy in the first two years of life who had a stem cell transplant for SCID, so the T cells may come from the graft donor. CDR3 bases: TGTGCCAGCAGCTCGCACAGGGGTTTCTCTGGAAACACCATATATTTT. It codes for CASSSHRGFSGNTIYF.